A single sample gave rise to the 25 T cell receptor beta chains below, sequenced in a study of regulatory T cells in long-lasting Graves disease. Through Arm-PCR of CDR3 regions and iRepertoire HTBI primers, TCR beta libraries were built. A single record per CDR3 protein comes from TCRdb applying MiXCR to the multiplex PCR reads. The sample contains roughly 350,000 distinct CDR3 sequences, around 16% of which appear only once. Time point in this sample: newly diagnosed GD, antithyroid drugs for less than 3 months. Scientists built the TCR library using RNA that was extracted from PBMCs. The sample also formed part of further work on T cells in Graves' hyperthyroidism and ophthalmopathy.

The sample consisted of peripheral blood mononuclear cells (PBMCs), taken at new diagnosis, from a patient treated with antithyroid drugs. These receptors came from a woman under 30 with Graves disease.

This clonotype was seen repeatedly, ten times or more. In DNA form, the CDR3 reads TGTGCCAGCAGCCCCCGGACGGGAAACACTGAAGCTTTCTTT. Encoded protein: CASSPRTGNTEAFF. This chain joins TRBV3-1 and TRBJ1-1, with D unresolved. CDR3 length: 14 residues. Between the trimmed V and J ends, which lost 4 bases and 2 bases, there was a span of 11 bases. Per germline, CDR1 LGHDT and CDR2 YNNKEL (reference sequence).

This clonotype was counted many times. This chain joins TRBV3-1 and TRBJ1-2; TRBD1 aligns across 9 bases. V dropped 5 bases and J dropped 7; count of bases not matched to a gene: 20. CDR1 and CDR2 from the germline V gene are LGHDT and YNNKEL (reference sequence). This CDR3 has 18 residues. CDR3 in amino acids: CASSTRSGTGLFFGGYTF. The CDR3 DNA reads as TGTGCCAGCAGCACACGGTCCGGGACAGGGTTGTTCTTCGGTGGCTACACCTTC.

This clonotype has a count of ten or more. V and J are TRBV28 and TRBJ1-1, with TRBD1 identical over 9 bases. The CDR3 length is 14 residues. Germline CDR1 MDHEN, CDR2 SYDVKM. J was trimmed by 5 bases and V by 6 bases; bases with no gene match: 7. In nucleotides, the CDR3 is TGTGCCAGCAGGGAGACAGGGGGTAGTACTGAAGCTTTCTTT. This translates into CASRETGGSTEAFF.

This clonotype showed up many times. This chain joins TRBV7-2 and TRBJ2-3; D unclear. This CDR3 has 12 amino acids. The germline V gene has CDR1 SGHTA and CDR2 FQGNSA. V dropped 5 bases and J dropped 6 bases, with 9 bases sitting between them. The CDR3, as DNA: TGTGCCAGCAGCCCCGCGGAGGATACGCAGTATTTT. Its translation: CASSPAEDTQYF.

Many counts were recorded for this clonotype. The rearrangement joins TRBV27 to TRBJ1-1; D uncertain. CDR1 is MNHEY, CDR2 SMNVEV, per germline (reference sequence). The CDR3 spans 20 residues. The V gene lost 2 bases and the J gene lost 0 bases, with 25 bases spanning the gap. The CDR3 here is CASSLVALGRVTYMNTEAFF. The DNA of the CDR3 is TGTGCCAGCAGTTTAGTGGCACTCGGTAGGGTTACATATATGAACACTGAAGCTTTCTTT.

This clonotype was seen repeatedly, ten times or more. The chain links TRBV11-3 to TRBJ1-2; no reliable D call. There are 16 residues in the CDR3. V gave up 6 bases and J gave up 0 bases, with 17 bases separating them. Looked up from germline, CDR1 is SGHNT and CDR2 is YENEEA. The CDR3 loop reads CASSELYNEANYGYTF. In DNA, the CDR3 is TGTGCCAGCAGTGAGTTATACAACGAAGCTAACTATGGCTACACCTTC.

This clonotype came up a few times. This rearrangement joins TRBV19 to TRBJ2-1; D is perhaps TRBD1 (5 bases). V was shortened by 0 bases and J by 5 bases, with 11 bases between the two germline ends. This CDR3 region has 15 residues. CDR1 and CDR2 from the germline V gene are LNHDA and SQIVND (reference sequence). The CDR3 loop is CASSIERGRNNEQFF. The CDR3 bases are TGTGCCAGTAGTATAGAAAGGGGTAGGAACAATGAGCAGTTCTTC.

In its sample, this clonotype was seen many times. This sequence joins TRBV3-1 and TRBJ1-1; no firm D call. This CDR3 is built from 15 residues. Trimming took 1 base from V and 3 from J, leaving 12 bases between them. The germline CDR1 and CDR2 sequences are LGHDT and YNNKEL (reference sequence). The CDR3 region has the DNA TGTGCCAGCAGCCAAGCTTCTTTGAGGGACACTGAAGCTTTCTTT. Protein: CASSQASLRDTEAFF.

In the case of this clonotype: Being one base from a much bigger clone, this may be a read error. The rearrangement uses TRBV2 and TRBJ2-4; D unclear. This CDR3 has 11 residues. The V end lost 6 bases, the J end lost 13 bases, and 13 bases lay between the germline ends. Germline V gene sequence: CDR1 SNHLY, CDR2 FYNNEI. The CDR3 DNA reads TGTGCCAGCAGGAGCTACAATGAGCAGTACTTC. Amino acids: CASRSYNEQYF.

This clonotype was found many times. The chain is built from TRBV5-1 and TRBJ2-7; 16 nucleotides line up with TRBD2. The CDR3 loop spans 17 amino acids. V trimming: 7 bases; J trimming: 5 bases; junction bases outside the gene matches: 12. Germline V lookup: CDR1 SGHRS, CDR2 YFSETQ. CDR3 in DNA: TGCGCCAGCTCTCGGGGACTAGCGGGAGGGCCTCTGGACGAGCAGTACTTC. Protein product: CASSRGLAGGPLDEQYF.

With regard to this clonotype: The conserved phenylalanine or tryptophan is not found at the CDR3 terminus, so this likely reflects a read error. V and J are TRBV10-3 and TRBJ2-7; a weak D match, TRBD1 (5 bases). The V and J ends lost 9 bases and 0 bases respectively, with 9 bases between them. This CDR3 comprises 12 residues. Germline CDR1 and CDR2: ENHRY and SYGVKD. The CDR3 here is CAIGRVSYEQYS. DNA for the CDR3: TGTGCCATAGGCAGGGTCTCCTACGAGCAGTACTCC.

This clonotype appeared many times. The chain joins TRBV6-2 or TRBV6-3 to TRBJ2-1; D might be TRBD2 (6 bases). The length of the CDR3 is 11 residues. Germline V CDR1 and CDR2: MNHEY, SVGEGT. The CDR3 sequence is CAVGGAGEQFF. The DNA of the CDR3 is TGTGCGGTGGGGGGAGCAGGTGAGCAGTTCTTC.

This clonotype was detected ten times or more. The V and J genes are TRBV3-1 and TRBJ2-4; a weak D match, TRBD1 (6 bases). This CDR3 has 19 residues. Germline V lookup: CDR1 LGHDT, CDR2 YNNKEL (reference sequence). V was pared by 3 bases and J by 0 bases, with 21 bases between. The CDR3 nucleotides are TGTGCCAGCAGCCAGAGGCGAGGGGGTTCGTCTCTAGCCAAAAACATTCAGTACTTC. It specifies CASSQRRGGSSLAKNIQYF.

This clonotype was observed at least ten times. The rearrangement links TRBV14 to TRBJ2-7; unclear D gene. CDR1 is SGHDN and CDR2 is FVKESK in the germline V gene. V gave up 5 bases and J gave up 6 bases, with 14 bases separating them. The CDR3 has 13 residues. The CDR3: CASSRDRAGEQYF. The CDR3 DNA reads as TGTGCCAGCAGCAGGGATAGGGCTGGCGAGCAGTACTTC.

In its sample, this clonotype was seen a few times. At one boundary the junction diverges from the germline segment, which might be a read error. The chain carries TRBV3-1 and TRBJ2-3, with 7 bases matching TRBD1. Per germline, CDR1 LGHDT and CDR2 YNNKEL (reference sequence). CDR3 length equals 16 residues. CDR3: CVSSQWRQGSTDTQYF. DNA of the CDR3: TGTGTCAGCAGCCAATGGCGACAGGGAAGCACAGATACGCAGTATTTT.

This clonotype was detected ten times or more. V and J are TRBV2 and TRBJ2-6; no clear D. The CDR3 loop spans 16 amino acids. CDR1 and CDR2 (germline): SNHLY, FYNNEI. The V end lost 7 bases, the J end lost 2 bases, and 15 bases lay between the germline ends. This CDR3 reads CASMEFLVAGANVLTF. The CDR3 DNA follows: TGTGCCAGCATGGAATTCCTGGTAGCTGGGGCCAACGTCCTGACTTTC.

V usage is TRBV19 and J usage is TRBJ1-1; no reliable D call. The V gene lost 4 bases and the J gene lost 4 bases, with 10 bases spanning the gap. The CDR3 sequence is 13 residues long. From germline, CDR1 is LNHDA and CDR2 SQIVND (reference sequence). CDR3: CASSTQSFTEAFF. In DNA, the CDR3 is TGTGCCAGTAGTACACAATCTTTCACTGAAGCTTTCTTT.

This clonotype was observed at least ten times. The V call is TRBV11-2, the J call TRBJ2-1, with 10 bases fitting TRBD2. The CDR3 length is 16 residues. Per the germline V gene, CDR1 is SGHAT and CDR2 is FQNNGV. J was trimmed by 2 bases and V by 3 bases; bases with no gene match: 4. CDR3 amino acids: CASSFSGRAPYNEQFF. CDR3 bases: TGTGCCAGCAGCTTCAGCGGGAGGGCCCCCTACAATGAGCAGTTCTTC. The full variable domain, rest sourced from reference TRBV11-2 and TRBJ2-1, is EAGVAQSPRYKIIEKRQSVAFWCNPISGHATLYWYQQILGQGPKLLIQFQNNGVVDDSQLPKDRFSAERLKGVDSTLKIQPAKLEDSAVYLCASSFSGRAPYNEQFFGPGTRLTVL.

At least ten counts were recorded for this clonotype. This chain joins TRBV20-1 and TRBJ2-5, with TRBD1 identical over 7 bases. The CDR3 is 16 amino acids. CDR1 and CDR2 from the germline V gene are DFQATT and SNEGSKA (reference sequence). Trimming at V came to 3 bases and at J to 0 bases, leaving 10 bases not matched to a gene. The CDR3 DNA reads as TGCAGTGCTAGTCGCCTACGGGGACAGTACCAAGAGACCCAGTACTTC. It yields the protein CSASRLRGQYQETQYF.

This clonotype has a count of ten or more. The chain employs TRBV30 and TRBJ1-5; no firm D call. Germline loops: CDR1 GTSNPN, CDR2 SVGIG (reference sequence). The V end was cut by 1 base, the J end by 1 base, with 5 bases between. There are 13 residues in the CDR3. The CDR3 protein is CAWSASSNQPQHF. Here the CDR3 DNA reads TGTGCCTGGAGTGCATCGAGCAATCAGCCCCAGCATTTT.

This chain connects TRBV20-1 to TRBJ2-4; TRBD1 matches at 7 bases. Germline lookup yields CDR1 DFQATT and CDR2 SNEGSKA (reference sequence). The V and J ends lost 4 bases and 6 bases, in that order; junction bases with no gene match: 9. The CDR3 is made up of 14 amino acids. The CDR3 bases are TGCAGTGCTACGCCACAGGGGACCATAAACATTCAGTACTTC. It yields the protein CSATPQGTINIQYF.

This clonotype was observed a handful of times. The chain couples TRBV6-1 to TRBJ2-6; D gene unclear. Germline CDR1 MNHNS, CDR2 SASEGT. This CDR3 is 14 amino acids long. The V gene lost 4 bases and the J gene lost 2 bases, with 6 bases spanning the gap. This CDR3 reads CASSGQTGANVLTF. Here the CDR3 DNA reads TGTGCCAGCAGTGGCCAAACTGGGGCCAACGTCCTGACTTTC.

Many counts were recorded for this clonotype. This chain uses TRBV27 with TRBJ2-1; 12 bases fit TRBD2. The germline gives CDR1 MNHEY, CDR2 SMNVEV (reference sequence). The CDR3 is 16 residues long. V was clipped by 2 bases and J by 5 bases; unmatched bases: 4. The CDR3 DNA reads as TGTGCCAGCAGTTTAGGGACTAGCGGGCGAAACAATGAGCAGTTCTTC. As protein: CASSLGTSGRNNEQFF.

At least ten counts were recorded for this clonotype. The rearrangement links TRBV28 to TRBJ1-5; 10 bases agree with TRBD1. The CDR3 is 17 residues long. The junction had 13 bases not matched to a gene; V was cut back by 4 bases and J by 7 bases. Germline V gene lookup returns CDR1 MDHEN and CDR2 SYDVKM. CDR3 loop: CASSSGQGLALGQPQHF. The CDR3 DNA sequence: TGTGCCAGCAGTTCGGGACAGGGGCTTGCTTTAGGGCAGCCCCAGCATTTT.

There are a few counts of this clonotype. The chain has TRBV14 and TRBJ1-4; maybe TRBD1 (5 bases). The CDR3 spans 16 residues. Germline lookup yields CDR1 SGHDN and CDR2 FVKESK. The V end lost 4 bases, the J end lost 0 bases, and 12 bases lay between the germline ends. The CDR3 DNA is TGTGCCAGCAGCCCCACCTTGGGGGCAACTAATGAAAAACTGTTTTTT. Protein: CASSPTLGATNEKLFF.